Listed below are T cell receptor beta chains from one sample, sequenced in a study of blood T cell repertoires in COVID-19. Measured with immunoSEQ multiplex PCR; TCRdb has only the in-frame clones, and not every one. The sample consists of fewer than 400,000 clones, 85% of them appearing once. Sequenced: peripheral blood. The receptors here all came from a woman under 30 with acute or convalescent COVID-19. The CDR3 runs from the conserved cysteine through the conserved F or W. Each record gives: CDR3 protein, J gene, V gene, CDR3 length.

CDR3aa: CASSAQTGTGAPGTLHF; j_gene: TRBJ1-6; v_gene: TRBV9; len: 17
CDR3aa: CASSLLGRGDYEQYF; j_gene: TRBJ2-7; v_gene: TRBV5-1; len: 15
CDR3aa: CASSWGPGDTEAFF; j_gene: TRBJ1-1; v_gene: TRBV5-6; len: 14
CDR3aa: CASSQLGVGEQYF; j_gene: TRBJ2-7; v_gene: TRBV9; len: 13
CDR3aa: CASSVAGTAYEQYF; j_gene: TRBJ2-7; v_gene: TRBV9; len: 14
CDR3aa: CATSSDRGPGNTIYF; j_gene: TRBJ1-3; v_gene: TRBV15; len: 15
CDR3aa: CSAFAGNEQFF; j_gene: TRBJ2-1; v_gene: TRBV20-1; len: 11
CDR3aa: CASSSRGPTSNQPQHF; j_gene: TRBJ1-5; v_gene: TRBV28; len: 16
CDR3aa: CASSFPGNYGYTF; j_gene: TRBJ1-2; v_gene: TRBV11-1; len: 13
CDR3aa: CASSLTGVEQYF; j_gene: TRBJ2-7; v_gene: TRBV5-6; len: 12
CDR3aa: CASSQGTVTANTEAFF; j_gene: TRBJ1-1; v_gene: TRBV3-1/TRBV3-2; len: 16
CDR3aa: CASSSSPGSGRGNEQFF; j_gene: TRBJ2-1; v_gene: TRBV11-2; len: 17
CDR3aa: CASSRTGTPNYGYTF; j_gene: TRBJ1-2; v_gene: TRBV27; len: 15
CDR3aa: CASSILSANYGYTF; j_gene: TRBJ1-2; v_gene: TRBV19; len: 14
CDR3aa: CSTSGAGGYGYTF; j_gene: TRBJ1-2; v_gene: TRBV29-1; len: 13
CDR3aa: CASREDDGRPLHF; j_gene: TRBJ1-6; v_gene: TRBV2; len: 13
CDR3aa: CASSAAAGGYQETQYF; j_gene: TRBJ2-5; v_gene: TRBV9; len: 16
CDR3aa: CAWSGDSLSPPLHF; j_gene: TRBJ1-6; v_gene: TRBV30; len: 14
CDR3aa: CASSATGGQPQHF; j_gene: TRBJ1-5; v_gene: TRBV27; len: 13
CDR3aa: CASSRQDRDTEAFF; j_gene: TRBJ1-1; v_gene: TRBV7-3; len: 14
CDR3aa: CASSVGTGTSSYEQYF; j_gene: TRBJ2-7; v_gene: TRBV9; len: 16
CDR3aa: CASVLTYTDTQYF; j_gene: TRBJ2-3; v_gene: TRBV6-5; len: 13
CDR3aa: CASKTGTSGFPEGTGELFF; j_gene: TRBJ2-2; v_gene: TRBV5-1; len: 19
CDR3aa: CASRAGGMGYGYTF; j_gene: TRBJ1-2; v_gene: TRBV19; len: 14
CDR3aa: CATRRAGTSGGGTGELFF; j_gene: TRBJ2-2; v_gene: TRBV24-1; len: 18
CDR3aa: CASSSKTAGGYTF; j_gene: TRBJ1-2; v_gene: TRBV5-4; len: 13